Listed here are 5 T cell receptor beta chains from one sample, sequenced in a study of blood T cell repertoires in COVID-19. The method was immunoSEQ multiplex PCR; TCRdb's version includes in-frame clones alone and lacks a portion of them. The sample lists 300,000 or so clones, 86% occurring once. Sequenced material: peripheral blood. The receptors originated from a woman aged 45 to 65 with acute or convalescent COVID-19.

At least ten counts were recorded for this clone. Other DNA sequences in the sample encode the same CDR3. The V and J genes are TRBV18 and TRBJ2-2, with a possible D match to TRBD1 (5 bases). The CDR3 is made up of 15 amino acids. V lost 0 bases and J 5 bases, leaving 10 bases between the germline ends. Germline CDR1 reads KGHSH; CDR2 reads LQKENI. The CDR3 bases are TGTGCCAGCTCACCACCGAGCCAGGGAACCGGGGAGCTGTTTTTT. Encoded protein: CASSPPSQGTGELFF.

This chain joins TRBV29-1 and TRBJ2-5, with 10 bases matching TRBD2. CDR3 length equals 13 residues. Germline loops: CDR1 SQVTM, CDR2 ANQGSEA. V shed 4 bases and J 4 bases; nucleotides not matched to a gene: 3. For the CDR3, the DNA is TGCAGCGTTGCTTCTAGCGGGGGAGAGACCCAGTACTTC. It codes for CSVASSGGETQYF.

This sequence joins TRBV27 and TRBJ1-1; D gene uncertain. Trimming took off 6 bases at V and 0 bases at J, with 14 bases between the two ends. The germline gives CDR1 MNHEY, CDR2 SMNVEV (reference sequence). The CDR3 is made up of 15 amino acids. CDR3 DNA: TGTGCCAGCAGCTTGTCGTTCGCGGTGAACACTGAAGCTTTCTTT. Residues: CASSLSFAVNTEAFF.

The chain recombines TRBV5-1 with TRBJ2-1, with 11 bases lining up with TRBD2. In germline, CDR1 is SGHRS, CDR2 YFSETQ. The CDR3 is made up of 16 amino acids. The V gene end was trimmed by 1 base and the J gene end by 6 bases; junction bases not matched to a gene: 6. This CDR3 is CASSLSGTSGVNEQFF. In nucleotides, the CDR3 is TGCGCCAGCAGCTTGAGCGGGACTAGCGGAGTCAATGAGCAGTTCTTC.

This clone was seen once. The chain has TRBV6-6 and TRBJ1-1; D is possibly TRBD1 (5 bases). Germline CDR1 is MNHNY and CDR2 is SVGAGI (reference sequence). The CDR3 runs 15 residues. V was cut by 0 bases and J by 7 bases, with 15 bases left in between. The CDR3 loop reads CASSYSIGTINEAFF. The CDR3 DNA is TGTGCCAGCAGTTACTCGATCGGGACTATCAATGAAGCTTTCTTT.